This T cell receptor (beta chain) was obtained from a study of T-cell reconstitution after alpha-beta-depleted transplantation in children. The table lists this clonotype with many counts. The target antigen is unknown. Trimming removed 3 bases at V and 4 bases at J, with 10 bases between. This CDR3 comprises 13 residues. CDR1 is SGHRS and CDR2 is YFSETQ in the germline V gene. Findings and limits, study-wide: Hyperexpanded clones declined; after one year, newly produced T cells mostly supplied diversity. Some patients' high day-60 TCRbeta diversity was attributed to recipient cells surviving conditioning.

As it was prepared, the TCRbeta library received unique molecular identifiers. One entry per CDR3 protein results from TCRdb running MiXCR on the PCR reads. The sample holds roughly 150,000 distinct CDR3 sequences, roughly 10% seen once. The source is a boy between 2 and 10 years old with acute myeloid leukemia, due to receive a stem cell transplant. The V call is TRBV5-1, the J call TRBJ1-1; TRBD1 is a possible D gene (6 bases). The sample consisted of PBMCs, taken before TCRalphabeta/CD19-depleted stem cell transplant. CDR3 in amino acids: CASSWLGATEAFF. The CDR3 DNA reads TGCGCCAGCAGCTGGTTGGGGGCCACTGAAGCTTTCTTT.